This T cell receptor (beta chain) was observed in a study of neurological immune-mediated disorders. This clonotype was found many times. TCRdb itself ran the 5' RACE reads through MiXCR, one entry per CDR3 protein. The sample yields roughly 45,000 distinct CDR3 sequences, about 12% seen once. Trimming removed 1 base from V and 4 bases from J, with 20 bases in between. The CDR3 covers 16 residues. Germline assignment: CDR1 DFQATT and CDR2 SNEGSKA (reference sequence). Time point reported: longitudinal time-point 2. The sample comprised PBMCs. The sequence derives from a male donor with HTLV-1-associated myelopathy (HAM/TSP). The chain links TRBV20-1 to TRBJ2-7; D unresolved. The CDR3 reads CSARGRRAGEPYEQYF. The CDR3, as DNA: TGCAGTGCTAGAGGACGGAGAGCAGGCGAACCTTACGAGCAGTACTTC.